This is a list of T cell receptor beta chains from one sample in a study of cytomegalovirus exposure and HLA in healthy donors. Produced via immunoSEQ multiplex PCR; TCRdb's table is partial and in-frame only. The sample yields tens of thousands of clones, 75% seen once. What was sequenced was PBMCs. The source is a man in his forties or fifties in good health and CMV-seronegative. Both conserved end residues are part of each CDR3. The D gene is left open where the match is weak. Clone size is shown for a subset of rows, as once, few, many or a class of expanded clone.

clone_size cdr3_length d_call j_call v_call cdr3_nt cdr3_aa
NA 15 TRBD2 TRBJ2-5 TRBV2 TGTGCCAGTGGGACTAGCGGGGGGGCGTGGGAGACCCAGTACTTC CASGTSGGAWETQYF
few 14 TRBD1 TRBJ1-4 TRBV5-4 TGTGCCAGCAGCATCAGACAGGGCGGCGAAAAACTGTTTTTT CASSIRQGGEKLFF
NA 15 NA TRBJ1-5 TRBV19 TGTGCCAGTAGTATTGCAGGTTTCGGTAATCAGCCCCAGCATTTT CASSIAGFGNQPQHF
NA 16 NA TRBJ2-1 TRBV6-6 TGTGCCAGCAGGAATTACCAGGGCTTTAAACTCAATGAGCAGTTCTTC CASRNYQGFKLNEQFF
NA 16 TRBD2 TRBJ2-2 TRBV5-1 TGCGCCAGCAGCAACCTAGCGGGACTAGACACCGGGGAGCTGTTTTTT CASSNLAGLDTGELFF
NA 16 NA TRBJ1-5 TRBV19 TGTGCCAGTAGTATATCACCGGGGAATAGCAATCAGCCCCAGCATTTT CASSISPGNSNQPQHF
NA 15 TRBD2 TRBJ2-5 TRBV27 TGTGCCAGCAGCACTCTGGGGGGGTGGCGGGAGACCCAGTACTTC CASSTLGGWRETQYF
NA 17 NA TRBJ1-3 TRBV5-1 TGCGCCAGCAGCTTGGGACACCCCGCGTATTCTGGAAACACCATATATTTT CASSLGHPAYSGNTIYF
NA 14 TRBD1 TRBJ2-7 TRBV19 TGTGCCAGTAGTCAGGACAGGGCGTCCTACGAGCAGTACTTC CASSQDRASYEQYF
NA 14 TRBD2 TRBJ2-1 TRBV7-9 TGTGCCAGCAGCCACTTCAATGCGGGAGACGAGCAGTTCTTC CASSHFNAGDEQFF
NA 15 NA TRBJ1-3 TRBV7-3 TGTGCCAGCAGCTTAACGAGTAGTGCTGGAAACACCATATATTTT CASSLTSSAGNTIYF
NA 15 NA TRBJ2-7 TRBV10-3 TGTGCCATCAGTGAGTCGAACTCCGCGTCCTACGAGCAGTACTTC CAISESNSASYEQYF
NA 13 NA TRBJ1-5 TRBV6-5 TGTGCCAGCAGTTCCCAACACGATCAGCCCCAGCATTTT CASSSQHDQPQHF
NA 16 TRBD2 TRBJ2-7 TRBV5-1 TGCGCCAGCAGCTTGGCTAGCGGGAGGACCTCCTACGAGCAGTACTTC CASSLASGRTSYEQYF
NA 16 NA TRBJ1-4 TRBV15 TGTGCCACCAGCAGAGATCTCGGGAGGATTAATGAAAAACTGTTTTTT CATSRDLGRINEKLFF
NA 16 NA TRBJ2-7 TRBV5-1 TGCGCCAGCAGCTTGGGGGTTAGGGGGAGCTCCTACGAGCAGTACTTC CASSLGVRGSSYEQYF
NA 15 TRBD1 TRBJ2-2 TRBV15 TGTGCCACCAGCATGGGACAGGGCCCTGCCGGGGAGCTGTTTTTT CATSMGQGPAGELFF
once 14 NA TRBJ1-5 TRBV27 TGTGCCAGCAGTTTAAGCAGGGCCAATCAGCCCCAGCATTTT CASSLSRANQPQHF
NA 16 TRBD1 TRBJ2-5 TRBV4-1 TGCGCCAGCAGCCCCACCTCAGGGGGCGTCCAGACGACCCAGTACTTC CASSPTSGGVQTTQYF
once 14 NA TRBJ2-5 TRBV5-1 TGCGCCAGCAGCACCGGACAGGGAGGGGAGACCCAGTACTTC CASSTGQGGETQYF
NA 13 NA TRBJ1-5 TRBV7-2 TGTGCCAGCAGCTTAGGAGGGATCCAGCCCCAGCATTTT CASSLGGIQPQHF
NA 16 TRBD2 TRBJ2-1 TRBV4-2 TGTGCCAGCAGGGTAATAGCGGGAAGGAGGGACAATGAGCAGTTCTTC CASRVIAGRRDNEQFF
NA 14 NA TRBJ1-6 TRBV6-5 TGTGCCAGCAGTGACGGGGTTTATAATTCACCCCTCCACTTT CASSDGVYNSPLHF
once 11 NA TRBJ1-1 TRBV30 TGTGCCTGGAGTTCAGGGAATGTGGCTTTCTTT CAWSSGNVAFF
NA 19 TRBD2 TRBJ2-4 TRBV10-3 TGTGCCATCAGTGAATTTCATTGGGGGGAGGGGTCGGACAAAAACATTCAGTACTTC CAISEFHWGEGSDKNIQYF
NA 14 NA TRBJ1-2 TRBV25-1 TGTGCCAGCAGTGAAGGAGAAAGGATCTATGGCTACACCTTC CASSEGERIYGYTF
NA 16 TRBD2 TRBJ2-1 TRBV28 TGTGCCAGCAGGGGAAGCGGGGCGAACTCCTACAATGAGCAGTTCTTC CASRGSGANSYNEQFF
NA 13 NA TRBJ1-1 TRBV6-5 TGTGCCAGCAGCGTAGGGAGGCGGACTGAAGCTTTCTTT CASSVGRRTEAFF
NA 14 NA TRBJ1-4 TRBV30 TGTGCCTGGAACCCAGCGGGGGTTAATGAAAAACTGTTTTTT CAWNPAGVNEKLFF
NA 17 NA TRBJ2-7 TRBV7-8 TGTGCCAGCAGCTTAGGGGCAGGGCTACCGAGCTCCTACGAGCAGTACTTC CASSLGAGLPSSYEQYF
NA 14 NA TRBJ2-2 TRBV19 TGTGCCAGTAGTATAGATGGGCACCCCGGGGAGCTGTTTTTT CASSIDGHPGELFF
NA 14 NA TRBJ1-2 TRBV28 TGTGCCAGCAGTTTTCTGGAGGCCAACTATGGCTACACCTTC CASSFLEANYGYTF
NA 14 NA TRBJ1-1 TRBV9 TGTGCCAGCAGCCCGCTCTTGTCGGACACTGAAGCTTTCTTT CASSPLLSDTEAFF
NA 14 NA TRBJ2-5 TRBV5-1 TGCGCCAGCAGCTTGAGACTAAGGGTTGAGACCCAGTACTTC CASSLRLRVETQYF
NA 15 NA TRBJ2-6 TRBV18 TGTGCCAGCTCCCCGGTTCTGTCTGGGGCCAACGTCCTGACTTTC CASSPVLSGANVLTF
NA 14 TRBD2 TRBJ2-7 TRBV4-1 TGCGCCAGCAGCCAGGGACTAGCTTCCTACGAGCAGTACTTC CASSQGLASYEQYF
NA 14 NA TRBJ1-1 TRBV5-1 TGCGCCAGCAGCTTGGGTTCAGGGGCGTTCGAAGCTTTCTTT CASSLGSGAFEAFF
NA 14 TRBD1 TRBJ2-7 TRBV5-4 TGTGCCAGCAGCTTGGCCGGACAGGCCTACGAGCAGTACTTC CASSLAGQAYEQYF
NA 15 NA TRBJ1-5 TRBV28 TGTGCCAGCAGTAAACCCCGGGATTTCAATCAGCCCCAGCATTTT CASSKPRDFNQPQHF
NA 15 NA TRBJ2-1 TRBV5-1 TGCGCCAGCAGCTTGGGACTCAATCAACGGGATGAGCAGTTCTTC CASSLGLNQRDEQFF
NA 14 TRBD1 TRBJ1-2 TRBV28 TGTGCCAGCAGCCTGGGACAGGGAAGATATGGCTACACCTTC CASSLGQGRYGYTF
NA 11 NA TRBJ2-3 TRBV29-1 TGCAGCGTTGGGTCGGGGGATACGCAGTATTTT CSVGSGDTQYF
NA 15 NA TRBJ2-5 TRBV28 TGTGCCAGCAGCCGGCCTAGGGGGGGGACGGAGACCCAGTACTTC CASSRPRGGTETQYF